This entry lists 15 T cell receptor beta chains sequenced from one sample in a study of cytomegalovirus exposure and HLA in healthy donors. The PCR ran on 60 Vbeta and 13 Jbeta primers. Clones were sequenced by immunoSEQ multiplex PCR, and TCRdb holds only the in-frame ones, with some missing. The data show roughly 190,000 clones, roughly 80% seen once. Material: PBMCs. Every receptor here comes from a woman in her late teens or twenties in good health and CMV-seronegative.

This sequence joins TRBV4-1 and TRBJ1-1, with TRBD1 matching over 8 bases. The CDR3 extends over 14 amino acids. Germline values: CDR1 MGHRA, CDR2 YSYEKL. The trim removed 0 bases at V and 5 bases at J, leaving 2 bases unmatched. The CDR3 DNA reads as TGCGCCAGCAGCCAAGATAACAGGGGGACTGAAGCTTTCTTT. Residues: CASSQDNRGTEAFF.

CDR3 in DNA: TGTGCCAGCAGCCTAGTGGGGGCACCTAACTATGGCTACACCTTC. Residues: CASSLVGAPNYGYTF. The chain carries TRBV9 and TRBJ1-2, with a tentative D call TRBD1 (6 bases). Germline values: CDR1 SGDLS, CDR2 YYNGEE. Trimming left V 4 bases short and J 0 bases short, with 13 bases between. The CDR3 extends over 15 amino acids.

The CDR3 region is CASSTGLDSSPLHF. The CDR3 bases are TGTGCCAGCAGTACAGGGTTGGATAGTTCACCCCTCCACTTT. The chain has TRBV27 and TRBJ1-6, with D possibly matching TRBD1 (6 bases). Trimming took off 5 bases at V and 9 bases at J, with 14 bases between the two ends. Germline CDR1 and CDR2: MNHEY and SMNVEV (reference sequence). The CDR3 is 14 amino acids.

A single count supports this clone. The V gene is TRBV5-6, the J gene TRBJ2-7, with TRBD1 matching 11 bases. Germline-derived CDR1 and CDR2 are SGHDT and YYEEEE. The V and J ends lost 6 bases and 6 bases, in that order; junction bases with no gene match: 11. The CDR3 is 15 amino acids. The CDR3 here is CASTLPGTGGAEQYF. CDR3 nucleotides: TGTGCCAGCACCCTCCCCGGGACAGGGGGGGCCGAGCAGTACTTC.

CDR3 amino acids: CASSQSGRFQETQYF. The CDR3 nucleotides are TGTGCCAGCAGCCAATCGGGCAGGTTCCAAGAGACCCAGTACTTC. J is TRBJ2-5 and V is TRBV16; unclear D gene. The CDR3 loop spans 15 amino acids. CDR1 and CDR2 from the germline V gene are KGHSY and FQNENV. With 0 bases removed from V and 1 base from J, the gap between germline ends came to 9 bases.

In this sample, this clone turned up a few times. V and J are TRBV7-9 and TRBJ1-1; no reliable D call. CDR1 and CDR2 (germline): SEHNR, FQNEAQ (reference sequence). Trimming removed 7 bases at V and 3 bases at J, with 15 bases between. CDR3 length equals 14 residues. The CDR3 DNA is TGTGCCAGCATGCGGGGAGCCTATGACACTGAAGCTTTCTTT. Its translation is CASMRGAYDTEAFF.

DNA for the CDR3: TGTGCCAGCAGCCCACCAGGACTAGCGGGCCAAGAGACCCAGTACTTC. As protein: CASSPPGLAGQETQYF. The V and J genes are TRBV7-9 and TRBJ2-5, with TRBD2 identical over 11 bases. CDR1 and CDR2 from the germline V gene are SEHNR and FQNEAQ (reference sequence). Trimming cost V 5 bases and J 1 base; bases outside gene matches: 6. The length of the CDR3 is 16 residues. The full variable domain, rest sourced from reference TRBV7-9 and TRBJ2-5, is DTGVSQNPRHKITKRGQNVTFRCDPISEHNRLYWYRQTLGQGPEFLTYFQNEAQLEKSRLLSDRFSAERPKGSFSTLEIQRTEQGDSAMYLCASSPPGLAGQETQYFGPGTRLLVL.

The chain recombines TRBV6-1 with TRBJ2-5; 7 nucleotides line up with TRBD1. Germline CDR1 and CDR2: MNHNS and SASEGT. The CDR3 spans 13 residues. Losses at the gene ends were 6 bases for V and 1 base for J; bases not matched to a gene: 2. The CDR3 spells CASRWTGQETQYF. The DNA for the CDR3 is TGTGCCAGCAGATGGACAGGCCAAGAGACCCAGTACTTC.

The rearrangement links TRBV7-9 to TRBJ1-1; D ambiguous. The CDR3 totals 14 residues. V lost 2 bases to trimming and J lost 7 bases, with 14 bases between them. CDR1 is SEHNR, CDR2 FQNEAQ, per germline (reference sequence). CDR3 DNA sequence: TGTGCCAGCAGCTTAAGAGGGAATGAGGGTGAAGCTTTCTTT. Protein sequence: CASSLRGNEGEAFF. The variable domain in full, completed from reference TRBV7-9 and TRBJ1-1, reads DTGVSQNPRHKITKRGQNVTFRCDPISEHNRLYWYRQTLGQGPEFLTYFQNEAQLEKSRLLSDRFSAERPKGSFSTLEIQRTEQGDSAMYLCASSLRGNEGEAFFGQGTRLTVV.

V gene TRBV28 combines with J gene TRBJ1-1, with D tentatively TRBD1 (6 bases). This CDR3 spans 12 amino acids. Germline V gene data show CDR1 as MDHEN and CDR2 as SYDVKM. V lost 7 bases, J lost 5 bases, and 11 bases lay in between. The CDR3 reads CASTQGFTEAFF. The DNA of the CDR3 is TGTGCCAGCACCCAGGGGTTTACTGAAGCTTTCTTT.

V and J are TRBV1 and TRBJ2-7; the table's D call, TRBD2, has no DNA check behind it. TRBV1 is described as a pseudogene. CDR3 length equals 11 residues. Written as DNA, the CDR3 is TGCACCACCCGAGGTAGCGGATGGATGTACTTC. Translating gives CTTRGSGWMYF.

The chain uses TRBV2 and TRBJ2-2, with D possibly TRBD1 on 6 matching bases. V was trimmed by 8 bases and J by 8 bases, leaving 15 bases between them. The germline V gene encodes CDR1 SNHLY and CDR2 FYNNEI. This CDR3 comprises 13 residues. CDR3 region: CASEQGASGELFF. The CDR3 DNA follows: TGTGCCAGCGAACAGGGTGCTTCGGGGGAGCTGTTTTTT.

Only a few counts were recorded for this clone. The chain links TRBV9 to TRBJ1-1; 7 bases align to TRBD1. Looked up from germline, CDR1 is SGDLS and CDR2 is YYNGEE. CDR3 size: 14 residues. V was pared by 3 bases and J by 5 bases, with 7 bases of the junction left unmatched. CDR3 loop: CASSAPGGATEAFF. The CDR3 DNA reads TGTGCCAGCAGCGCCCCAGGGGGAGCAACTGAAGCTTTCTTT.

The V call is TRBV6-5, the J call TRBJ2-1; the match to TRBD2 covers 12 bases. Losses at the gene ends were 6 bases for V and 9 bases for J; bases not matched to a gene: 6. Germline loops: CDR1 MNHEY, CDR2 SVGAGI. The CDR3 runs 14 residues. The CDR3 DNA is TGTGCCAGCAGGACTAGCGGGAGCTTCGGTGAGCAGTTCTTC. This gives the protein CASRTSGSFGEQFF.

J is TRBJ1-6 and V is TRBV19; unclear D gene. Germline V gene sequence: CDR1 LNHDA, CDR2 SQIVND (reference sequence). The CDR3 covers 17 residues. V lost 5 bases, J lost 2 bases, and 16 bases lay in between. CDR3 sequence reads: CASSGPGVRTYNSPLHF. As DNA, the CDR3 is TGTGCCAGTAGTGGCCCGGGTGTGCGGACCTATAATTCACCCCTCCACTTT.